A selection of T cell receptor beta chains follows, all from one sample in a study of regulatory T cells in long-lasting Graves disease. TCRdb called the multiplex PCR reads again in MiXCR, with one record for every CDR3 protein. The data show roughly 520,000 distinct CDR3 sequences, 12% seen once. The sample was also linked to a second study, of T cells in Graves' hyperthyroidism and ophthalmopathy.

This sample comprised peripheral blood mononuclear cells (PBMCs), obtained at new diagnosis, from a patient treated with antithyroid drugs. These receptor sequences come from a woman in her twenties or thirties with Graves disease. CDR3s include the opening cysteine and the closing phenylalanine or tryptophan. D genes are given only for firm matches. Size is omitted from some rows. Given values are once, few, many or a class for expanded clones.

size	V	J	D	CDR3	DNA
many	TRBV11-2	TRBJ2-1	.	CASSLERDYEQFF	TGTGCCAGCAGCTTAGAGCGAGACTATGAGCAGTTCTTC
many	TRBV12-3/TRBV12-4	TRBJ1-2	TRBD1	CASSPGQGRPNYGYTF	TGTGCCAGCAGTCCTGGACAGGGGAGGCCTAACTATGGCTACACCTTC
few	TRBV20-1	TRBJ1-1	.	CSALPFGLHTEAFF	TGCAGTGCCCTACCATTTGGATTACACACTGAAGCTTTCTTT
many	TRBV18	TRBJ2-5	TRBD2	CASHTSGRAGETQYF	TGTGCCAGCCATACTAGCGGGAGGGCCGGAGAGACCCAGTACTTC
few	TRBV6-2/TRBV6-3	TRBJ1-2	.	CASSFSGGVWIGGYTF	TGTGCCAGCAGTTTTAGTGGAGGGGTGTGGATCGGTGGCTACACCTTC
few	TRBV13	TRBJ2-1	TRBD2	CASSLGPSGRTSSYNEQFF	TGTGCCAGCAGCTTAGGCCCCAGCGGGAGGACTAGCTCCTACAATGAGCAGTTCTTC
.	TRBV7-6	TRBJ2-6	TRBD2	CASSLDMSGSSGGNVLTF	TGTGCCAGCAGCTTAGACATGAGCGGGAGCTCTGGGGGCAACGTCCTGACTTTC
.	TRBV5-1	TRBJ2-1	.	CASSVDADNEQFF	TGCGCCAGCAGCGTAGACGCAGACAATGAGCAGTTCTTC
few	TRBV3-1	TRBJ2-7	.	CASSQVGGTYERYF	TGTGCCAGCAGCCAAGTCGGGGGAACTTACGAGCGGTACTTC
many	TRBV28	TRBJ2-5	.	CASGVLETQYF	TGTGCCAGCGGGGTTCTAGAGACCCAGTACTTC
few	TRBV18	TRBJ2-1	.	CASSPLGSPDPNEQFF	TGTGCCAGCTCACCACTCGGGTCTCCGGACCCTAATGAGCAGTTCTTC
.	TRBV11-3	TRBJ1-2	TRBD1	CASSFSGTGEYGYTF	TGTGCCAGCAGCTTTTCCGGGACAGGGGAATATGGCTACACCTTC
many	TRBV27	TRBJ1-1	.	CASSPITLGSTEAFF	TGTGCCAGCAGTCCCATTACCTTAGGTAGCACTGAAGCTTTCTTT
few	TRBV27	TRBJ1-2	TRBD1	CASSLSLTGGLDGYTF	TGTGCCAGCAGTTTATCCCTTACAGGGGGCTTAGACGGCTACACCTTC
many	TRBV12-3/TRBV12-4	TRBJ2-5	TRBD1	CASSSGTGFQETQYF	TGTGCCAGCAGTTCTGGGACAGGATTCCAAGAGACCCAGTACTTC
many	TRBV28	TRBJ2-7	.	CASLSSQGSYEQYF	TGTGCCAGCCTTTCCAGTCAGGGATCCTACGAGCAGTACTTC
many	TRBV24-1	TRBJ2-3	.	CATSDGGGITDTQYF	TGTGCCACCAGTGATGGTGGAGGAATCACAGATACGCAGTATTTT
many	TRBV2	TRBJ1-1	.	CASSESGGSEAFF	TGTGCCAGCAGTGAATCTGGTGGAAGTGAAGCTTTCTTT
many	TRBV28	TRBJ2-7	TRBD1	CASSAAGTGSSEQYF	TGTGCCAGCAGCGCCGCCGGGACAGGGTCTAGCGAGCAGTACTTC
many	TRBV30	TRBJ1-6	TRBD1	CAWTGGALSPLHF	TGTGCCTGGACAGGGGGTGCTCTTTCACCCCTCCACTTT
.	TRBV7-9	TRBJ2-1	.	CASIRGARKGSYNEQFF	TGTGCCAGCATCCGGGGGGCAAGGAAGGGATCCTACAATGAGCAGTTCTTC
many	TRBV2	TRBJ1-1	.	CASSEFQAPWGEAFF	TGTGCCAGCAGTGAGTTTCAGGCCCCATGGGGTGAAGCTTTCTTT
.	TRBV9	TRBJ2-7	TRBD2	CASSPQTSGSYEQYF	TGTGCCAGCAGCCCCCAGACTAGCGGGTCCTACGAGCAGTACTTC
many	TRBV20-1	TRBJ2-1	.	CSARPTGPWGEQFF	TGCAGTGCTAGACCTACGGGCCCGTGGGGAGAGCAGTTCTTC
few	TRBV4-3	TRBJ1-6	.	CASRGVLGGNSPLHF	TGCGCCAGCAGGGGGGTCCTCGGAGGGAATTCACCCCTCCACTTT
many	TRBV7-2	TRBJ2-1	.	CASSLTRVYNEQFF	TGTGCCAGCAGCTTAACTCGGGTCTACAATGAGCAGTTCTTC